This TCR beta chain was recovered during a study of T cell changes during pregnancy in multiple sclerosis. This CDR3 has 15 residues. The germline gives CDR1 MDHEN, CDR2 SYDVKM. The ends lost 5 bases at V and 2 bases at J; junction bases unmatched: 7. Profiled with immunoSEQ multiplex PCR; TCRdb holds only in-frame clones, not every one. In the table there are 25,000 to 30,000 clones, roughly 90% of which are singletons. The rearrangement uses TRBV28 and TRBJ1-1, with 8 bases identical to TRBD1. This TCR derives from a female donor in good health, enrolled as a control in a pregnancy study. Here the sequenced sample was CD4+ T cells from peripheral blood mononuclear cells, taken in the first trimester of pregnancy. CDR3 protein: CASSTPTGVNTEAFF. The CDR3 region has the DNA TGTGCCAGCAGTACCCCGACAGGGGTTAACACTGAAGCTTTCTTT.